One and the same sample provided the 25 T cell receptor beta chains below, sequenced in a study of blood T cells in healthy people across ages. A sample-barcoded 5' primer and a J-beta primer mix were used in a second PCR of roughly 6 to 12 cycles. MiXCR, applied by TCRdb to the 5' RACE reads, yields one record per CDR3 protein. The sample carries 850,000 to 1,300,000 distinct CDR3 sequences, 40% to 45% recorded once. The sequenced sample consisted of blood. Source of these receptors: a woman aged 55-70 years in good health.

This chain connects TRBV6-5 to TRBJ1-5; 9 bases map to TRBD1. The CDR3 consists of 15 residues. V shed 5 bases and J 6 bases; nucleotides not matched to a gene: 8. The germline CDR1 and CDR2 sequences are MNHEY and SVGAGI. CDR3 residues: CASSDTGGFGQPQHF. The CDR3 DNA reads as TGTGCCAGCAGTGACACAGGGGGCTTCGGTCAGCCCCAGCATTTT.

V gene TRBV4-1 combines with J gene TRBJ2-1; 14 nucleotides match TRBD2. The germline gives CDR1 MGHRA, CDR2 YSYEKL. There are 18 residues in the CDR3. V was clipped by 1 base and J by 4 bases; unmatched bases: 6. CDR3 region: CASSQGGTSGRLYNEQFF. The CDR3 DNA sequence: TGCGCCAGCAGCCAAGGTGGGACTAGCGGGAGATTATACAATGAGCAGTTCTTC.

This clonotype was detected only a few times. The gene calls are TRBV20-1 and TRBJ2-7; D is unclear. The CDR3 is 17 amino acids. Germline assignment: CDR1 DFQATT and CDR2 SNEGSKA (reference sequence). Trimming took off 2 bases at V and 2 bases at J, with 22 bases between the two ends. The CDR3 DNA reads TGCAGTGCTAGATCGCCCATGCCGTGGTCCTCGACCTACGAGCAGTACTTC. It is translated as CSARSPMPWSSTYEQYF.

This chain links TRBV7-2 with TRBJ2-7, with D possibly being TRBD1 (5 bases). Germline V CDR1 and CDR2: SGHTA, FQGNSA. This CDR3 comprises 15 residues. V lost 3 bases, J lost 7 bases, and 19 bases lay in between. For the CDR3, the DNA is TGTGCCAGCAGCTTTAGGGGAAACGCCTACAATGAGCAGTACTTC. Protein product: CASSFRGNAYNEQYF.

The chain recombines TRBV29-1 with TRBJ2-6; TRBD1 or TRBD2 may be the D gene (5 bases each). This CDR3 is 16 amino acids long. Trimming removed 3 bases at V and 0 bases at J, with 12 bases between. Germline CDR1 reads SQVTM; CDR2 reads ANQGSEA. CDR3 loop: CSVDGDPLSGANVLTF. The CDR3 DNA reads as TGCAGCGTTGACGGGGACCCTCTCTCTGGGGCCAACGTCCTGACTTTC.

The chain combines TRBV7-8 with TRBJ2-5; the D gene is possibly TRBD2 (6 bases). The end of the DNA aligns better with TRBJ2-7, so the J call may be wrong. In germline, CDR1 is SGHVS, CDR2 FQNEAQ. CDR3 length: 15 amino acids. This CDR3 reads CASSLELASAHEQYF. The CDR3 bases are TGTGCCAGCAGCTTAGAACTGGCTAGCGCGCACGAGCAGTACTTC.

This clonotype was picked up a small number of times. The chain is built from TRBV7-3 and TRBJ2-2; 9 nucleotides line up with TRBD2. Germline lookup yields CDR1 SGHTA and CDR2 FQGTGA. The ends lost 6 bases at V and 6 bases at J; junction bases unmatched: 8. This CDR3 is built from 15 residues. The DNA for the CDR3 is TGTGCCAGCAGTTTTAGCGGGAGTTCTTCCGGGGAGCTGTTTTTT. It codes for CASSFSGSSSGELFF.

About this clonotype itself: The germline gene is not matched at one end of the junction; a read error may be the cause. This rearrangement joins TRBV4-1 to TRBJ2-7; maybe TRBD2 (6 bases). This CDR3 spans 15 amino acids. The V gene's germline CDR1 is MGHRA and CDR2 YSYEKL. The CDR3 DNA sequence: TGCGCCGGCAGCCCACGGGACTCCACGGTCTACGAGCAGTACTTC. It specifies CAGSPRDSTVYEQYF.

The rearrangement links TRBV5-1 to TRBJ2-7, with TRBD2 as a possible D gene (6 bases). Germline loops: CDR1 SGHRS, CDR2 YFSETQ. The CDR3 has 16 residues. Trimming cost V 4 bases and J 0 bases, with 17 bases left between them. CDR3 nucleotides: TGCGCCAGCAGCGAGGAGGGCCCCGGGTACTCCTACGAGCAGTACTTC. This translates into CASSEEGPGYSYEQYF.

The chain carries TRBV7-9 and TRBJ2-5, with D possibly called TRBD1 or TRBD2 (5 bases each). The V end lost 1 base, the J end lost 4 bases, and 16 bases lay between the germline ends. The CDR3 runs 16 residues. Germline CDR1 is SEHNR and CDR2 is FQNEAQ (reference sequence). For the CDR3, the DNA is TGTGCCAGCAGCTTAGGACCGGGACCACGGGGAGAGACCCAGTACTTC. Translating gives CASSLGPGPRGETQYF.

The chain is built from TRBV4-2 and TRBJ2-3; D is possibly TRBD1 (5 bases). V lost 5 bases and J 3 bases, leaving 15 bases between the germline ends. The CDR3 runs to 15 residues. Germline values: CDR1 LGHNA, CDR2 YNFKEQ. CDR3 DNA sequence: TGTGCCAGCAGCAAAGGGGAAGGGGTGACAGATACGCAGTATTTT. This encodes CASSKGEGVTDTQYF.

This clonotype was seen more than once but under ten times. The rearrangement uses TRBV12-3 or TRBV12-4 and TRBJ2-3; D is perhaps TRBD2 (5 bases). The CDR3 runs to 17 residues. V was shortened by 5 bases and J by 5 bases, with 23 bases between the two germline ends. The CDR3: CASSPKRAASRRDTQYF. For the CDR3, the DNA is TGTGCCAGCAGTCCAAAGAGGGCTGCTTCCCGGAGAGATACGCAGTATTTT.

CDR3 in DNA: TGTGCCAGCAGTTTATCGGGGACAGGGATCAAAACTGAAGCTTTCTTT. Translating gives CASSLSGTGIKTEAFF. The chain employs TRBV27 and TRBJ1-1, with 9 bases aligning to TRBD1. CDR1 and CDR2 (germline): MNHEY, SMNVEV (reference sequence). With V trimmed by 0 bases and J by 5 bases, 7 bases remained unmatched. The CDR3 runs 16 residues.

The table lists this clonotype with many counts. The chain recombines TRBV12-3 or TRBV12-4 with TRBJ2-7, with no clear D. This CDR3 contains 13 residues. The V and J ends lost 5 bases and 3 bases respectively, with 11 bases between them. The CDR3 reads CASSLKWYYEQYF. The CDR3 nucleotides are TGTGCCAGCAGTCTTAAATGGTACTACGAGCAGTACTTC.

The sample holds one count of this clonotype. This chain links TRBV14 with TRBJ2-1; 10 bases match TRBD2. The CDR3 runs to 17 residues. Germline V gene lookup returns CDR1 SGHDN and CDR2 FVKESK. V was pared by 1 base and J by 8 bases, with 11 bases of the junction left unmatched. CDR3 DNA sequence: TGTGCCAGCAGCCAAGCCCTTCTAGCGGGAGTTAGGGATGAGCAGTTCTTC. This encodes CASSQALLAGVRDEQFF. The variable domain in full, with the rest retrieved from reference TRBV14 and TRBJ2-1, is EAGVTQFPSHSVIEKGQTVTLRCDPISGHDNLYWYRRVMGKEIKFLLHFVKESKQDESGMPNNRFLAERTGGTYSTLKVQPAELEDSGVYFCASSQALLAGVRDEQFFGPGTRLTVL.

This clonotype was detected ten times or more. The chain couples TRBV6-6 to TRBJ2-2; D gene ambiguous. Germline lookup yields CDR1 MNHNY and CDR2 SVGAGI (reference sequence). V lost 9 bases to trimming and J lost 5 bases, with 10 bases between them. This CDR3 has 12 amino acids. CDR3 DNA: TGTGCCAGTTACCCTGGGACCGGGGAGCTGTTTTTT. Translated, it gives CASYPGTGELFF.

V and J are TRBV15 and TRBJ2-7, with TRBD1 identical over 7 bases. This CDR3 spans 14 amino acids. Germline trimming cut 1 base from V and 2 bases from J; bases unmatched to any gene: 2. Germline CDR1 LNHNV, CDR2 YYDKDF (reference sequence). In nucleotides, the CDR3 is TGTGCCACCAGCAGAGTCACAGGGGCCTACGAGCAGTACTTC. Translating it yields CATSRVTGAYEQYF.

The chain uses TRBV5-1 and TRBJ2-2; 11 bases are shared with TRBD1. V shed 5 bases and J 6 bases; nucleotides not matched to a gene: 6. From germline, CDR1 is SGHRS and CDR2 YFSETQ. The CDR3 sequence is 15 residues long. The CDR3 DNA reads TGCGCCAGCAGTCTTGGACAGGGGGCCGCCGGGGAGCTGTTTTTT. It specifies CASSLGQGAAGELFF.

The CDR3 sequence: CASSLRGAVEKLFF. The CDR3 coding sequence is TGTGCCAGCAGTTTGAGGGGCGCGGTTGAAAAACTGTTTTTT. V and J are TRBV28 and TRBJ1-4; weak D call: TRBD1 (5 bases). In germline, CDR1 is MDHEN, CDR2 SYDVKM. V lost 3 bases, J lost 7 bases, and 12 bases lay in between. The CDR3 is 14 residues long.

In its sample, this clonotype was seen a few times. V usage is TRBV12-3 or TRBV12-4 and J usage is TRBJ2-1; a weak D match, TRBD2 (5 bases). The CDR3 is 14 residues long. V lost 7 bases, J lost 5 bases, and 15 bases lay in between. CDR3 sequence (DNA): TGTGCCAGCACCGAACGGGGATTCGACAATGAGCAGTTCTTC. Translation: CASTERGFDNEQFF.

This chain uses TRBV20-1 with TRBJ2-5; TRBD2 agrees at 7 bases. CDR1 is DFQATT, CDR2 SNEGSKA, per germline (reference sequence). The CDR3 length is 15 residues. The V and J ends lost 0 bases and 5 bases, in that order; junction bases with no gene match: 9. The CDR3 protein is CSARDVRESSETQYF. In DNA form, the CDR3 reads TGCAGTGCTAGAGATGTGCGGGAGTCTAGCGAGACCCAGTACTTC.

Note on this clonotype: Germline and junction disagree at one end, which may indicate a read error. The J gene is TRBJ1-5, the V gene TRBV3-1; 7 bases line up with TRBD1. The CDR3 extends over 15 amino acids. Germline CDR1 LGHDT, CDR2 YNNKEL (reference sequence). The CDR3 coding sequence is TGTGTCAGCAGCCCTTTTCAGGGGGGCAATCAGCCCCAGCATTTT. Translating it yields CVSSPFQGGNQPQHF.

This clonotype came up a few times. This chain joins TRBV2 and TRBJ2-2, with 9 bases identical to TRBD1. Per the germline V gene, CDR1 is SNHLY and CDR2 is FYNNEI. The CDR3 is 16 amino acids. V lost 6 bases to trimming and J lost 3 bases; unmatched junction nucleotides: 8. The CDR3 sequence: CASRRRTGADTGELFF. CDR3 DNA sequence: TGTGCCAGCAGAAGAAGGACAGGGGCCGACACCGGGGAGCTGTTTTTT. The variable domain in full, completed from reference TRBV2 and TRBJ2-2, reads EPEVTQTPSHQVTQMGQEVILRCVPISNHLYFYWYRQILGQKVEFLVSFYNNEISEKSEIFDDQFSVERPDGSNFTLKIRSTKLEDSAMYFCASRRRTGADTGELFFGEGSRLTVL.

Here the CDR3 DNA reads TGCAGCGTCACCGGAGCAGGGGGGAACACTGAAGCTTTCTTT. Its translation: CSVTGAGGNTEAFF. This sequence joins TRBV29-1 and TRBJ1-1; 7 bases fit TRBD1. This CDR3 comprises 14 residues. The germline gives CDR1 SQVTM, CDR2 ANQGSEA. The V gene end was trimmed by 6 bases and the J gene end by 1 base; junction bases not matched to a gene: 8.

Ten or more counts support this clonotype. The rearrangement uses TRBV5-1 and TRBJ2-7; D is unclear. With 3 bases removed from V and 5 bases from J, the gap between germline ends came to 6 bases. From germline, CDR1 is SGHRS and CDR2 YFSETQ. This CDR3 spans 11 amino acids. The CDR3 spells CASSSLHEQYF. The CDR3 DNA is TGCGCCAGCAGCTCCCTGCACGAGCAGTACTTC. The whole variable domain, remainder taken from reference TRBV5-1 and TRBJ2-7, is KAGVTQTPRYLIKTRGQQVTLSCSPISGHRSVSWYQQTPGQGLQFLFEYFSETQRNKGNFPGRFSGRQFSNSRSEMNVSTLELGDSALYLCASSSLHEQYFGPGTRLTVT.